The T cell receptor beta chain under discussion was sequenced for a study of T-cell memory formation after mild COVID-19. Study-level information: Clusters were largely donor specific. Study observations and caveats: Several responding clones turned up in pre-infection memory, indicating that cross-reactive memory may have taken part. CM and EM subsets held most contracting CD4+ clones; EMRA held CD8+ ones.

Concerning this clonotype itself: The antigen remains undetermined.

Using constant-segment primers, 5'RACE produced TCR alpha and TCR beta cDNA libraries carrying sample barcodes and UMIs. TCRdb re-analysed the 5' RACE reads in MiXCR, keeping a single row per CDR3 protein. The sample lists fewer than 650,000 distinct CDR3 sequences, roughly 17% occurring once. The CDR3 is 13 amino acids. The V gene lost 4 bases and the J gene lost 2 bases, with 9 bases spanning the gap. Germline V gene data show CDR1 as LGHNA and CDR2 as YSLEER. This TCR derives from an adult woman who had mild COVID-19 (a few samples of this study predate the infection). Cell type and time point are not known. The sequenced sample was PBMCs or a T cell subset sorted from them (not recorded which). The chain is built from TRBV4-3 and TRBJ2-7, with D unresolved. The CDR3 loop is CASSPSPPYEQYF. The CDR3 nucleotides read TGCGCCAGCAGCCCATCCCCCCCCTACGAGCAGTACTTC.